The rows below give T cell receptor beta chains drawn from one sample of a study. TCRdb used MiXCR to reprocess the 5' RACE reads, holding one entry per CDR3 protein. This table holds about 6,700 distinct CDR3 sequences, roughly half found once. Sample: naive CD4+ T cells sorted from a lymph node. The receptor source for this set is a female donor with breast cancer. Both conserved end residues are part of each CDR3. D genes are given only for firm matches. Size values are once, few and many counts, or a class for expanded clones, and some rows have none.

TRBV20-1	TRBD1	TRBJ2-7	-	TGCAGTGCTATCCGGGACAGCCTCTGCTACGAGCAGTACTTC	CSAIRDSLCYEQYF
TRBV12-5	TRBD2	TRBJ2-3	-	TGTGCTAGTGGTTTGCTCCCCACTAGCGGGGCGACAGATACGCAGTATTTT	CASGLLPTSGATDTQYF
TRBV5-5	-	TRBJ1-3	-	TGTGCCAGCAGCTTCAGCCCAGGGGCTGGAAACACCATATATTTT	CASSFSPGAGNTIYF
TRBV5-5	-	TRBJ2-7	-	TGTGCCAGCAGCTTAGGCGGAACCTACGAGCAGTACTTC	CASSLGGTYEQYF
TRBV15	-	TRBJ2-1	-	TGTGCCACCAGCAGAGACAGCTTCGGGTTCTCCTACAATGAGCAGTTCTTC	CATSRDSFGFSYNEQFF
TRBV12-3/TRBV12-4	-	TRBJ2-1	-	TGTGCCAGCAGTTTCGGGAAAAATGAGCAGTTCTTC	CASSFGKNEQFF
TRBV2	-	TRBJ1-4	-	TGTGCCAGCAGCGATTACCGGGACCCCGTTTTAGAAAAACTGTTTTTT	CASSDYRDPVLEKLFF
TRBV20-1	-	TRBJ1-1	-	TGCAGTGGCGGCAGGGGCGACCCTGAAGCTTTCTTT	CSGGRGDPEAFF
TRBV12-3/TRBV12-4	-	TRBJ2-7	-	TGTGCCAGCAGTTTCTCCGTCGGTGTATTCGAGCAGTACTTC	CASSFSVGVFEQYF
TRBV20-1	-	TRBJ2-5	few	TGCAGTGCTAGTGACTGGGAAGAGACCCAGTACTTC	CSASDWEETQYF
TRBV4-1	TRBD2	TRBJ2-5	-	TGCACCAGCAGCCGACTAGCGTGGGAAGAGACCCAGTACTTC	CTSSRLAWEETQYF
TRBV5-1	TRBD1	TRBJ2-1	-	TGCGCCAGCAGTTCAACGACAGGGCACTACAATGAGCAGTTCTTC	CASSSTTGHYNEQFF
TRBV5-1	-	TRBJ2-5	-	TGCGCCAGCAGCGGTAGGGGAAGGGAGACCCAGTACTTC	CASSGRGRETQYF
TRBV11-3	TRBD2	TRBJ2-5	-	TGTGCCAGCAGCTTATCGGGACTAGCGGAAGAGACCCAGTACTTC	CASSLSGLAEETQYF
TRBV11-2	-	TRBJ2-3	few	TGTGCCAGCAGCCCCCAGAGGGGCCAATTCACAGATACGCAGTATTTT	CASSPQRGQFTDTQYF
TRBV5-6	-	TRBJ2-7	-	TGTGCCAGCAGCTCAGCGGGACACACCTACGAGCAGTACTTC	CASSSAGHTYEQYF
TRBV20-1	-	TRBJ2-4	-	TGCAGTTTAGGGTACTCCAAGGACATTCAGTACTTC	CSLGYSKDIQYF
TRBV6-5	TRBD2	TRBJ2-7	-	TGTGCCAGCAGTTACGGGACTAGATCGGGAGAGCAGTACTTC	CASSYGTRSGEQYF
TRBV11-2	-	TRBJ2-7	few	TGTGCCAGCAGCTTGACCCGGGACGCAGCCTACGAGCAGTACTTC	CASSLTRDAAYEQYF
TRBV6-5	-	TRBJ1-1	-	TGTGCCAGCAGTTACTCGTGGGATGTCACTGAAGCTTTCTTT	CASSYSWDVTEAFF
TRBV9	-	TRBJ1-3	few	TGTGCCAGCAGCGTAGGCAGCATCGGAAACACCATATATTTT	CASSVGSIGNTIYF
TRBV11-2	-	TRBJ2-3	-	TGTGCCAGCAGCGTGCGGGGCACAGATACGCAGTATTTT	CASSVRGTDTQYF